The 31 T cell receptor beta chains listed next were all sequenced from one sample in a study of cytomegalovirus exposure and HLA in healthy donors. 13 Jbeta primers and 60 Vbeta primers were used for the PCR. Profiled with immunoSEQ multiplex PCR; TCRdb holds only in-frame clones, not every one. The sample holds over 100,000 clones; 70% to 90% are singletons and the top ten take approximately 2.8%. The sequenced sample consisted of PBMCs. The receptors stem from a man aged 40-49 years in good health and CMV-seronegative.

V gene TRBV4-1 combines with J gene TRBJ2-2; 14 bases agree with TRBD2. V dropped 4 bases and J dropped 7; count of bases not matched to a gene: 8. CDR1 MGHRA and CDR2 YSYEKL come from the germline V gene. This CDR3 spans 17 amino acids. CDR3 bases: TGCGCCAGCAGCCCCCGACTAGCGGGGGGGTCGGACGGGGAGCTGTTTTTT. Protein product: CASSPRLAGGSDGELFF.

This chain joins TRBV7-3 and TRBJ2-2, with D maybe TRBD1 (6 bases). The CDR3 totals 15 residues. Germline V gives CDR1 SGHTA, CDR2 FQGTGA. V was shortened by 5 bases and J by 6 bases, with 16 bases between the two germline ends. The CDR3 sequence: CASSPKVGGPGELFF. CDR3 bases: TGTGCCAGCAGCCCTAAAGTAGGGGGACCCGGGGAGCTGTTTTTT. The variable domain in full, with the rest retrieved from reference TRBV7-3 and TRBJ2-2, is GAGVSQTPSNKVTEKGKYVELRCDPISGHTALYWYRQSLGQGPEFLIYFQGTGAADDSGLPNDRFFAVRPEGSVSTLKIQRTERGDSAVYLCASSPKVGGPGELFFGEGSRLTVL.

The genes are TRBV30 and TRBJ2-1; TRBD1 is a possible D gene (5 bases). This CDR3 has 14 residues. V was clipped by 3 bases and J by 3 bases, with 12 bases between them. The germline V gene encodes CDR1 GTSNPN and CDR2 SVGIG (reference sequence). CDR3 protein: CAWRPGHIYNEQFF. CDR3 nucleotide sequence: TGTGCCTGGAGACCCGGACATATCTACAATGAGCAGTTCTTC.

The CDR3: CASSFSGGKPYEQYF. CDR3 nucleotide sequence: TGTGCCAGCAGCTTTAGCGGGGGGAAACCCTACGAGCAGTACTTC. V is TRBV5-4 and J is TRBJ2-7, with TRBD2 identical over 10 bases. V shed 2 bases and J 2 bases; nucleotides not matched to a gene: 4. The V gene's germline CDR1 is SGHNT and CDR2 YYREEE (reference sequence). The CDR3 contains 15 residues.

This clone was seen once. This chain uses TRBV7-9 with TRBJ2-5; 10 bases are shared with TRBD1. V was clipped by 5 bases and J by 4 bases; unmatched bases: 4. The CDR3 spans 14 residues. In germline, CDR1 is SEHNR, CDR2 FQNEAQ (reference sequence). CDR3 nucleotide sequence: TGTGCCAGCAGCCCGGGGACAGGGGTAGAGACCCAGTACTTC. Translated, it gives CASSPGTGVETQYF.

V and J are TRBV11-1 and TRBJ2-7, with 8 bases matching TRBD1. Per germline, CDR1 SGHAT and CDR2 FQDESV (reference sequence). The length of the CDR3 is 15 residues. V shed 5 bases and J 0 bases; nucleotides not matched to a gene: 6. This CDR3 is CASSDRDRISYEQYF. CDR3 DNA sequence: TGTGCCAGCAGCGACCGGGACAGGATCTCCTACGAGCAGTACTTC. The full variable domain, with the rest looked up from reference TRBV11-1 and TRBJ2-7, is EAEVAQSPRYKITEKSQAVAFWCDPISGHATLYWYRQILGQGPELLVQFQDESVVDDSQLPKDRFSAERLKGVDSTLKIQPAELGDSAMYLCASSDRDRISYEQYFGPGTRLTVT.

J is TRBJ2-7 and V is TRBV18; D possibly corresponds to TRBD1 (5 bases). The CDR3 loop spans 14 amino acids. The germline V gene encodes CDR1 KGHSH and CDR2 LQKENI. The V end was cut by 2 bases, the J end by 3 bases, with 11 bases between. CDR3 region: CASSPSAQVYEQYF. DNA of the CDR3: TGTGCCAGCTCACCAAGCGCACAGGTCTACGAGCAGTACTTC.

The chain employs TRBV29-1 and TRBJ1-1; D gene ambiguous. V gave up 6 bases and J gave up 0 bases, with 14 bases separating them. This CDR3 spans 14 amino acids. Germline values: CDR1 SQVTM, CDR2 ANQGSEA. This chain's CDR3 is CSVIPQSLNTEAFF. The CDR3 DNA follows: TGCAGCGTGATACCACAGAGTTTGAACACTGAAGCTTTCTTT.

The genes are TRBV5-6 and TRBJ2-1; TRBD2 matches at 8 bases. The CDR3 runs to 15 residues. Germline assignment: CDR1 SGHDT and CDR2 YYEEEE. Losses at the gene ends were 0 bases for V and 6 bases for J; bases not matched to a gene: 5. The CDR3 DNA sequence: TGTGCCAGCAGCTTGGGGCTAGCGGGCGGCAATGAGCAGTTCTTC. Translating gives CASSLGLAGGNEQFF.

The gene calls are TRBV27 and TRBJ2-1, with TRBD1 matching over 7 bases. The germline V gene encodes CDR1 MNHEY and CDR2 SMNVEV (reference sequence). Trimming took 6 bases from V and 4 from J; bases not matched to a gene: 9. The CDR3 consists of 15 residues. The CDR3 bases are TGTGCCAGCAGGACAGGGATCGTTACATACAATGAGCAGTTCTTC. This translates into CASRTGIVTYNEQFF.

The chain employs TRBV23-1 and TRBJ2-7; 9 nucleotides align to TRBD1. TRBV23-1 is marked as an open reading frame, function uncertain. The J segment lost 1 base and the V segment lost 0 bases, leaving 4 bases of the junction unmatched. This CDR3 has 16 amino acids. The CDR3 loop reads CASSQSWDRDSYEQYF. DNA for the CDR3: TGCGCCAGCAGTCAATCGTGGGACAGGGATTCCTACGAGCAGTACTTC.

V gene TRBV11-3 combines with J gene TRBJ2-1, with TRBD1 as a possible D gene (6 bases). The germline V and J ends were trimmed by 5 bases and 2 bases, with 19 bases remaining between them. The CDR3 runs to 17 residues. Per the germline V gene, CDR1 is SGHNT and CDR2 is YENEEA. The chain's CDR3 is CASSMATGTPTYNEQFF. CDR3 in DNA: TGTGCCAGCAGCATGGCTACCGGGACACCGACCTACAATGAGCAGTTCTTC.

There are a few counts of this clone. Here the CDR3 DNA reads TGTGCCTGGAGTAGAGGCACTGAAGCTTTCTTT. Its protein is CAWSRGTEAFF. The chain carries TRBV30 and TRBJ1-1; D gene uncertain. Germline V gene lookup returns CDR1 GTSNPN and CDR2 SVGIG (reference sequence). V lost 2 bases and J 4 bases, leaving 5 bases between the germline ends. The CDR3 is made up of 11 amino acids.

This chain joins TRBV9 and TRBJ2-5; 9 bases are a match to TRBD1. V was clipped by 0 bases and J by 3 bases; unmatched bases: 6. CDR3 size: 16 residues. The germline V gene encodes CDR1 SGDLS and CDR2 YYNGEE. The CDR3 here is CASSVAGQGGEETQYF. In DNA form, the CDR3 reads TGTGCCAGCAGCGTAGCGGGACAGGGAGGGGAAGAGACCCAGTACTTC.

The chain has TRBV19 and TRBJ2-7; 7 bases match TRBD1. Germline lookup yields CDR1 LNHDA and CDR2 SQIVND (reference sequence). V was pared by 2 bases and J by 1 base, with 5 bases of the junction left unmatched. CDR3 length: 15 residues. CDR3 protein: CASSIKGARSYEQYF. The CDR3 DNA follows: TGTGCCAGTAGTATAAAGGGGGCCAGGTCCTACGAGCAGTACTTC.

The V call is TRBV11-2, the J call TRBJ1-1, with D hard to call. Trimming removed 1 base at V and 0 bases at J, with 15 bases between. CDR3 length: 17 residues. In germline, CDR1 is SGHAT, CDR2 FQNNGV. In DNA form, the CDR3 reads TGTGCCAGCAGCTTAGGCTACGGTCTGAAAATGAACACTGAAGCTTTCTTT. Translated, it gives CASSLGYGLKMNTEAFF.

This clone was detected a few times. The CDR3 bases are TGTGCCTGGAGGTTCGGGCGGGGGACATACAATGAGCAGTTCTTC. Encoded protein: CAWRFGRGTYNEQFF. The V call is TRBV30, the J call TRBJ2-1; D might be TRBD2 (7 bases). Trimming left V 3 bases short and J 4 bases short, with 16 bases between. The CDR3 is 15 residues long. Per germline, CDR1 GTSNPN and CDR2 SVGIG (reference sequence).

The chain uses TRBV5-4 and TRBJ1-2; 10 nucleotides agree with TRBD1. CDR1 and CDR2 from the germline V gene are SGHNT and YYREEE (reference sequence). The CDR3 is 14 residues long. Trimming cost V 4 bases and J 8 bases; bases outside gene matches: 8. CDR3 loop: CASSATGGAGGYTF. CDR3 in DNA: TGTGCCAGCAGCGCGACAGGGGGCGCGGGGGGCTACACCTTC. Looking up the rest from reference TRBV5-4 and TRBJ1-2 gives the full variable domain: ETGVTQSPTHLIKTRGQQVTLRCSSQSGHNTVSWYQQALGQGPQFIFQYYREEENGRGNFPPRFSGLQFPNYSSELNVNALELDDSALYLCASSATGGAGGYTFGSGTRLTVV.

V gene TRBV15 combines with J gene TRBJ2-2; TRBD1 matches at 10 bases. The junction had 0 bases not matched to a gene; V was cut back by 1 base and J by 4 bases. This CDR3 spans 15 amino acids. The germline V gene encodes CDR1 LNHNV and CDR2 YYDKDF (reference sequence). For the CDR3, the DNA is TGTGCCACCAGCAGAGGACAGGGGGCCACCGGGGAGCTGTTTTTT. Protein product: CATSRGQGATGELFF. Complete variable domain (other parts from reference TRBV15 and TRBJ2-2): DAMVIQNPRYQVTQFGKPVTLSCSQTLNHNVMYWYQQKSSQAPKLLFHYYDKDFNNEADTPDNFQSRRPNTSFCFLDIRSPGLGDTAMYLCATSRGQGATGELFFGEGSRLTVL.

The genes are TRBV5-4 and TRBJ2-3; 15 nucleotides match TRBD2. J lost 0 bases, V lost 5 bases, and 7 bases had no gene match. The germline V gene has CDR1 SGHNT and CDR2 YYREEE (reference sequence). The CDR3 loop spans 18 amino acids. This CDR3 reads CASRNPGTSGGSTDTQYF. DNA for the CDR3: TGTGCCAGCAGGAACCCCGGGACTAGCGGGGGGAGCACAGATACGCAGTATTTT. Full variable domain (rest looked up from reference TRBV5-4 and TRBJ2-3): ETGVTQSPTHLIKTRGQQVTLRCSSQSGHNTVSWYQQALGQGPQFIFQYYREEENGRGNFPPRFSGLQFPNYSSELNVNALELDDSALYLCASRNPGTSGGSTDTQYFGPGTRLTVL.

The gene calls are TRBV7-3 and TRBJ2-7; TRBD1 is a possible D gene (5 bases). This CDR3 spans 14 amino acids. V was clipped by 3 bases and J by 0 bases, with 9 bases between them. The V gene's germline CDR1 is SGHTA and CDR2 FQGTGA. CDR3 loop: CASSFDSDSYEQYF. In DNA form, the CDR3 reads TGTGCCAGCAGCTTTGACAGTGACTCCTACGAGCAGTACTTC.

V gene TRBV27 combines with J gene TRBJ1-2; TRBD1 matches 7 bases. Germline CDR1 reads MNHEY; CDR2 reads SMNVEV (reference sequence). Trimming at V came to 6 bases and at J to 2 bases, leaving 12 bases not matched to a gene. This CDR3 is built from 16 residues. CDR3: CASSPLGDSLNYGYTF. In DNA, the CDR3 is TGTGCCAGCAGCCCCTTGGGGGACAGTCTCAACTATGGCTACACCTTC.

The V call is TRBV5-4, the J call TRBJ1-1; D perhaps matches TRBD1 (6 bases). The CDR3 loop spans 15 amino acids. V was clipped by 2 bases and J by 1 base, with 12 bases between them. Germline lookup yields CDR1 SGHNT and CDR2 YYREEE (reference sequence). In DNA, the CDR3 is TGTGCCAGCAGCTTACCGGACAGACCGAACACTGAAGCTTTCTTT. Translated, it gives CASSLPDRPNTEAFF.

This chain uses TRBV5-1 with TRBJ2-3; D call uncertain. The CDR3 runs to 15 residues. The germline V gene has CDR1 SGHRS and CDR2 YFSETQ. Deletions cut 5 bases from V and 2 bases from J, with 15 bases between. The CDR3 DNA is TGCGCCAGCAGTTTCTTCCACTACTCCACAGATACGCAGTATTTT. Its translation: CASSFFHYSTDTQYF.

The chain uses TRBV7-2 and TRBJ1-5; TRBD1 agrees at 8 bases. With V trimmed by 6 bases and J by 7 bases, 8 bases remained unmatched. The CDR3 totals 14 residues. The germline V gene encodes CDR1 SGHTA and CDR2 FQGNSA. For the CDR3, the DNA is TGTGCCAGCAGGGATACAGGGGGTGGACAGCCCCAGCATTTT. Its protein is CASRDTGGGQPQHF.

V is TRBV4-1 and J is TRBJ1-1, with D maybe TRBD1 (5 bases). V was trimmed by 1 base and J by 6 bases, leaving 12 bases between them. There are 14 residues in the CDR3. Germline V lookup: CDR1 MGHRA, CDR2 YSYEKL. The CDR3 region is CASSQGRAVPEAFF. The CDR3 bases are TGCGCCAGCAGCCAAGGCAGGGCGGTCCCTGAAGCTTTCTTT.

This clone was observed a single time. This chain joins TRBV4-3 and TRBJ1-1; D call uncertain. Deletions cut 0 bases from V and 3 bases from J, with 8 bases between. Looked up from germline, CDR1 is LGHNA and CDR2 is YSLEER. The CDR3 consists of 14 residues. CDR3 region: CASSQDPGDTEAFF. The CDR3 coding sequence is TGCGCCAGCAGCCAAGACCCCGGGGACACTGAAGCTTTCTTT.

Comments on this clone: The sample has other DNA sequences that encode this CDR3 too. The J gene is TRBJ1-2, the V gene TRBV7-9, with D perhaps matching TRBD1 (5 bases). Between the trimmed V and J ends, which lost 1 base and 8 bases, there was a span of 8 bases. Germline V gives CDR1 SEHNR, CDR2 FQNEAQ (reference sequence). The CDR3 sequence is 12 residues long. The CDR3 protein is CASSLEGYGYTF. The CDR3 DNA is TGTGCCAGCAGCTTAGAGGGGTACGGCTACACCTTC. Using reference TRBV7-9 and TRBJ1-2 for the parts outside the CDR3, the full variable domain is DTGVSQNPRHKITKRGQNVTFRCDPISEHNRLYWYRQTLGQGPEFLTYFQNEAQLEKSRLLSDRFSAERPKGSFSTLEIQRTEQGDSAMYLCASSLEGYGYTFGSGTRLTVV.

This sequence joins TRBV19 and TRBJ2-7, with a possible D match to TRBD2 (5 bases). The CDR3 length is 13 residues. Germline V gene sequence: CDR1 LNHDA, CDR2 SQIVND (reference sequence). With 5 bases removed from V and 5 bases from J, the gap between germline ends came to 13 bases. In nucleotides, the CDR3 is TGTGCCAGTAGTCACACGTCCGGGGACGAGCAGTACTTC. The encoded protein is CASSHTSGDEQYF.

Regarding this clone: The junction departs from the called germline gene at one end, perhaps through a read error. The same CDR3 arises from other DNA sequences in this sample as well. This chain links TRBV9 with TRBJ1-4, with 9 bases that match TRBD1. This CDR3 comprises 15 residues. CDR1 is SGDLS, CDR2 YYNGEE, per germline. In DNA form, the CDR3 reads TGTGCCAGCAGCGCCGAACAGGGGGCGGATGAAAAGCTGTTTTTT. This sequence encodes CASSAEQGADEKLFF.

This clone was observed a single time. V and J are TRBV30 and TRBJ1-2; 10 bases line up with TRBD1. The CDR3 consists of 13 residues. Trimming took 0 bases from V and 12 from J; bases not matched to a gene: 7. Per the germline V gene, CDR1 is GTSNPN and CDR2 is SVGIG (reference sequence). The CDR3 here is CAWSVLGQGSDTF. The CDR3 DNA follows: TGTGCCTGGAGTGTACTGGGACAGGGGAGCGACACCTTC.